These 16 T cell receptor beta chains were all obtained from the same sample, sequenced in a study of blood T cell repertoires in COVID-19. Assay used: immunoSEQ multiplex PCR; TCRdb lists only in-frame clones, some missing. The sample carries approximately 40,000 clones, roughly 90% recorded once. Sequencing input: peripheral blood. Receptors originate from a woman aged 80 or over in a cohort sampled during active or convalescent COVID-19.

The chain employs TRBV7-8 and TRBJ2-3, with D unresolved. Germline assignment: CDR1 SGHVS and CDR2 FQNEAQ. The V and J ends lost 5 bases and 4 bases respectively, with 13 bases between them. There are 14 residues in the CDR3. CDR3 DNA: TGTGCCAGCAGCCTCTCCCTAGGCGCAGATACGCAGTATTTT. It translates to CASSLSLGADTQYF.

The chain uses TRBV6-2 or TRBV6-3 and TRBJ1-1; no reliable D call. The CDR3 is 13 amino acids. Germline V gene data show CDR1 as MNHEY and CDR2 as SVGEGT. V was shortened by 6 bases and J by 3 bases, with 11 bases between the two germline ends. The CDR3 sequence: CASSIYQYTEAFF. CDR3 nucleotide sequence: TGTGCCAGCAGCATATACCAGTACACTGAAGCTTTCTTT.

V and J are TRBV5-6 and TRBJ2-2; tentative D call: TRBD2 (6 bases). Per the germline V gene, CDR1 is SGHDT and CDR2 is YYEEEE. The CDR3 totals 16 residues. V lost 4 bases and J 4 bases, leaving 17 bases between the germline ends. CDR3 bases: TGTGCCAGCAGCAAGCCGCGGGACGCCCTCACCGGGGAGCTGTTTTTT. This codes for CASSKPRDALTGELFF.

There are a few counts of this clone. The V and J genes are TRBV11-3 and TRBJ2-2; D might be TRBD2 (5 bases). This CDR3 spans 15 amino acids. The germline V gene encodes CDR1 SGHNT and CDR2 YENEEA. V lost 2 bases to trimming and J lost 3 bases, with 10 bases between them. The DNA for the CDR3 is TGTGCCAGCAGCTTACGAGGGCTGGACACCGGGGAGCTGTTTTTT. Protein product: CASSLRGLDTGELFF.

The chain has TRBV9 and TRBJ2-6; 7 nucleotides agree with TRBD1. J gave up 1 base and V 6 bases, and 13 bases lay outside the gene matches. The CDR3 runs 18 residues. Germline-derived CDR1 and CDR2 are SGDLS and YYNGEE. The CDR3 nucleotides read TGTGCCAGCACCCTAGAGGGGGCCTATATGTCTGGGGCCAACGTCCTGACTTTC. Translating gives CASTLEGAYMSGANVLTF.

V is TRBV5-8 and J is TRBJ1-2, with D uncertain. The CDR3 covers 13 residues. CDR1 is SGHTS and CDR2 is YDEGEE in the germline V gene. V was clipped by 6 bases and J by 7 bases, with 16 bases between them. The CDR3 spells CASTLSFRGGYTF. The CDR3 coding sequence is TGTGCCAGCACCCTATCTTTTCGTGGTGGCTACACCTTC.

This clone was seen a single time. This rearrangement joins TRBV5-1 to TRBJ2-3; the D gene is possibly TRBD2 (5 bases). The CDR3 runs 16 residues. V lost 2 bases and J lost 0, with 13 bases in between. CDR1 and CDR2 (germline): SGHRS, YFSETQ. Here the CDR3 DNA reads TGCGCCAGCAGCTTCCCGCTAGCAGTCAGCACAGATACGCAGTATTTT. Its translation is CASSFPLAVSTDTQYF.

The chain links TRBV7-9 to TRBJ2-1; 9 bases align to TRBD2. Germline values: CDR1 SEHNR, CDR2 FQNEAQ (reference sequence). The J segment lost 9 bases and the V segment lost 4 bases, leaving 7 bases of the junction unmatched. This CDR3 contains 14 residues. The CDR3 bases are TGTGCCAGCAGCTCCCAAGCGGGGGGTGGTGAGCAGTTCTTC. It is translated as CASSSQAGGGEQFF.

This clone has just a few counts. The chain recombines TRBV25-1 with TRBJ1-6; tentatively, D is TRBD1 (6 bases). Deletions cut 6 bases from V and 10 bases from J, with 16 bases between. The CDR3 sequence is 14 residues long. Germline V gene lookup returns CDR1 MGHDK and CDR2 SYGVNS. The CDR3 protein is CASRATGYGSPLHF. The CDR3, as DNA: TGTGCCAGCAGGGCCACAGGGTATGGGTCACCCCTCCACTTT.

The chain employs TRBV6-2 or TRBV6-3 and TRBJ2-2; TRBD1 agrees at 10 bases. Germline V CDR1 and CDR2: MNHEY, SVGEGT. The CDR3 loop spans 16 amino acids. J was trimmed by 7 bases and V by 3 bases; bases with no gene match: 8. The CDR3 bases are TGTGCCAGCAGTTATCCCGACAGGGGGCTGGTCGGGGAGCTGTTTTTT. This translates into CASSYPDRGLVGELFF.

The chain has TRBV27 and TRBJ2-2; D perhaps matches TRBD2 (6 bases). The CDR3 has 18 residues. The V end lost 2 bases, the J end lost 1 base, and 17 bases lay between the germline ends. CDR1 and CDR2 from the germline V gene are MNHEY and SMNVEV (reference sequence). The CDR3 region is CASSLTRRTTLNTGELFF. CDR3 sequence (DNA): TGTGCCAGCAGTTTAACCCGGCGGACTACCCTGAACACCGGGGAGCTGTTTTTT.

A few counts support this clone. Other DNA variants within this sample encode the same CDR3. This sequence joins TRBV6-6 and TRBJ1-1; no reliable D call. V gave up 4 bases and J gave up 1 base, with 7 bases separating them. This CDR3 is built from 13 residues. From germline, CDR1 is MNHNY and CDR2 SVGAGI (reference sequence). The CDR3 sequence is CASSSPGNTEAFF. The CDR3 DNA follows: TGTGCCAGCAGTTCCCCAGGGAACACTGAAGCTTTCTTT.

Comments on this clone: Relative to the germline gene, one junction end is altered; a read error may explain this. V gene TRBV7-2 combines with J gene TRBJ2-7; D is possibly TRBD2 (7 bases). Germline V gene data show CDR1 as SGHTA and CDR2 as FQGNSA. This CDR3 spans 12 amino acids. This chain's CDR3 is CASSLEAGAGQF. The CDR3 DNA reads TGTGCCAGCAGCTTAGAGGCGGGGGCCGGGCAATTC.

V usage is TRBV7-9 and J usage is TRBJ1-2; TRBD1 aligns across 9 bases. V gave up 1 base and J gave up 5 bases; unmatched junction bases: 2. Germline CDR1 is SEHNR and CDR2 is FQNEAQ (reference sequence). The CDR3 length is 14 residues. CDR3 DNA: TGTGCCAGCAGCTTAGAAGGACAGGGGTATGGCTACACCTTC. Translated: CASSLEGQGYGYTF.

This chain uses TRBV9 with TRBJ2-7; D possibly corresponds to TRBD1 (6 bases). This CDR3 has 15 amino acids. CDR1 is SGDLS and CDR2 is YYNGEE in the germline V gene. V lost 0 bases, J lost 2 bases, and 12 bases lay in between. The DNA for the CDR3 is TGTGCCAGCAGCGTAGGGCAGGGGAACACCTACGAGCAGTACTTC. Protein sequence: CASSVGQGNTYEQYF.

The chain uses TRBV5-6 and TRBJ1-3; no definite D call. CDR1 is SGHDT, CDR2 YYEEEE, per germline. The CDR3 is 18 amino acids. V lost 0 bases to trimming and J lost 4 bases, with 20 bases between them. The CDR3 DNA sequence: TGTGCCAGCAGCTTGGTCCTCGACACTGGAAGATCCGGAAACACCATATATTTT. Amino acid sequence: CASSLVLDTGRSGNTIYF.